This passage covers 18 T cell receptor beta chains from one sample sequenced in a study of T cell responses to AZD1222 COVID-19 vaccine. Using immunoSEQ multiplex PCR, the repertoire was profiled, and TCRdb retains in-frame clones only, with some absent. This sample yields some 130,000 clones, of which 92% are seen a single time; about 3.7% belongs to the top ten. Here the sequenced sample was peripheral blood, taken on day 0 of AZD1222 vaccination. The receptors stem from an adult in good health.

The V gene is TRBV15, the J gene TRBJ2-2, with D perhaps matching TRBD1 (6 bases). Germline V gives CDR1 LNHNV, CDR2 YYDKDF (reference sequence). This CDR3 region has 13 residues. The V and J ends lost 6 bases and 4 bases respectively, with 9 bases between them. CDR3 sequence: CATRLGATGELFF. DNA of the CDR3: TGTGCCACCAGGTTGGGGGCCACCGGGGAGCTGTTTTTT.

The chain uses TRBV29-1 and TRBJ2-3, with 11 bases aligning to TRBD2. Trimming took 4 bases from V and 4 from J; bases not matched to a gene: 7. Germline V gene sequence: CDR1 SQVTM, CDR2 ANQGSEA. The CDR3 consists of 15 residues. Here the CDR3 reads CSVGMLAGGADTQYF. The CDR3, as DNA: TGCAGCGTTGGGATGTTAGCGGGAGGGGCAGATACGCAGTATTTT.

The rearrangement uses TRBV7-8 and TRBJ1-3, with a possible D match to TRBD1 (6 bases). Trimming stripped 0 bases from V and 3 bases from J, with 15 bases between. CDR1 and CDR2 from the germline V gene are SGHVS and FQNEAQ. CDR3 length: 17 residues. The CDR3 region is CASSLAAKGVRGNTIYF. The CDR3 coding sequence is TGTGCCAGCAGCTTAGCAGCTAAGGGGGTACGTGGAAACACCATATATTTT.

This chain joins TRBV20-1 and TRBJ2-7; no clear D. In germline, CDR1 is DFQATT, CDR2 SNEGSKA (reference sequence). The germline V and J ends were trimmed by 6 bases and 3 bases, with 9 bases remaining between them. The CDR3 sequence is 11 residues long. CDR3 sequence (DNA): TGCAGTGCCAGTTGGGTCTACGAGCAGTACTTC. Encoded protein: CSASWVYEQYF.

V is TRBV12-5 and J is TRBJ1-4, with TRBD1 as a possible D gene (6 bases). Germline CDR1 is LGHNT and CDR2 is FRNRAP. This CDR3 comprises 14 residues. V lost 6 bases and J lost 8, with 16 bases in between. The CDR3 nucleotides read TGTGCTAGTGGCTCCGGGGGCATTGGGGAAAAACTGTTTTTT. It yields the protein CASGSGGIGEKLFF. Based on the CDR3 plus reference TRBV12-5 and TRBJ1-4, the full variable domain is DARVTQTPRHKVTEMGQEVTMRCQPILGHNTVFWYRQTMMQGLELLAYFRNRAPLDDSGMPKDRFSAEMPDATLATLKIQPSEPRDSAVYFCASGSGGIGEKLFFGSGTQLSVL.

The chain employs TRBV3-1 (or the pseudogene TRBV3-2) and TRBJ2-1; no clear D gene. The CDR3 length is 14 residues. CDR1 LGHDT and CDR2 YNNKEL come from the germline V gene (reference sequence). Trimming stripped 2 bases from V and 7 bases from J, with 12 bases between. The CDR3: CASSQRSGRNEQFF. CDR3 bases: TGTGCCAGCAGCCAAAGGTCGGGTCGTAATGAGCAGTTCTTC.

V is TRBV19 and J is TRBJ2-7; 7 nucleotides align to TRBD2. The J segment lost 2 bases and the V segment lost 5 bases, leaving 3 bases of the junction unmatched. This CDR3 region has 13 residues. Germline CDR1 reads LNHDA; CDR2 reads SQIVND (reference sequence). The CDR3 bases are TGTGCCAGTAGTCCGGGACTAACCTACGAGCAGTACTTC. Translated, it gives CASSPGLTYEQYF.

This chain links TRBV12-3 or TRBV12-4 with TRBJ2-7; TRBD1 is a possible D gene (6 bases). This CDR3 has 13 amino acids. The germline V and J ends were trimmed by 5 bases and 4 bases, with 12 bases remaining between them. The CDR3 sequence: CASSNRVGYEQYF. The CDR3 DNA sequence: TGTGCCAGCAGTAACAGGGTGGGGTACGAGCAGTACTTC.

The sample holds one count of this clone. This sequence joins TRBV15 and TRBJ1-5, with D perhaps matching TRBD1 (5 bases). This CDR3 is built from 13 residues. Trimming stripped 5 bases from V and 7 bases from J, with 12 bases between. CDR1 and CDR2 from the germline V gene are LNHNV and YYDKDF (reference sequence). Here the CDR3 reads CATSLGGIQPQHF. CDR3 nucleotide sequence: TGTGCCACCAGCCTCGGGGGAATCCAGCCCCAGCATTTT.

The V and J genes are TRBV5-1 and TRBJ2-7; 9 bases match TRBD2. Trimming cost V 6 bases and J 5 bases; bases outside gene matches: 12. The CDR3 has 15 amino acids. In germline, CDR1 is SGHRS, CDR2 YFSETQ. The CDR3, as DNA: TGCGCCAGCACACCTGGGCGGGGGGGATTGGACGAGCAGTACTTC. It encodes CASTPGRGGLDEQYF.

The CDR3 sequence: CASSPGMQGARGTEAFF. CDR3 in DNA: TGTGCCAGCAGCCCGGGGATGCAGGGGGCGCGCGGCACTGAAGCTTTCTTT. The rearrangement links TRBV5-4 to TRBJ1-1, with TRBD1 matching 8 bases. J lost 4 bases, V lost 4 bases, and 15 bases had no gene match. CDR3 length: 17 amino acids. Per germline, CDR1 SGHNT and CDR2 YYREEE (reference sequence).

This rearrangement joins TRBV7-9 to TRBJ2-2; D is possibly TRBD2 (5 bases). The CDR3 totals 14 residues. V was trimmed by 5 bases and J by 4 bases, leaving 11 bases between them. CDR1 is SEHNR and CDR2 is FQNEAQ in the germline V gene (reference sequence). This chain's CDR3 is CASSLLLGTGELFF. CDR3 in DNA: TGTGCCAGCAGCCTCTTACTAGGCACCGGGGAGCTGTTTTTT.

This rearrangement joins TRBV6-1 to TRBJ1-4, with D uncertain. Germline V gene lookup returns CDR1 MNHNS and CDR2 SASEGT. The CDR3 totals 17 residues. The V gene lost 0 bases and the J gene lost 8 bases, with 19 bases spanning the gap. The CDR3 here is CASSEAALGGIGEKLFF. Written as DNA, the CDR3 is TGTGCCAGCAGTGAAGCAGCTCTTGGAGGGATAGGGGAAAAACTGTTTTTT.

A few counts support this clone. The chain couples TRBV27 to TRBJ1-5; 7 bases are a match to TRBD1. This CDR3 is built from 12 residues. Trimming took 5 bases from V and 9 from J; bases not matched to a gene: 4. Germline CDR1 MNHEY, CDR2 SMNVEV (reference sequence). The CDR3 protein is CASSPQGGPQHF. DNA for the CDR3: TGTGCCAGCAGTCCCCAGGGGGGGCCCCAGCATTTT.

The V and J genes are TRBV9 and TRBJ1-4, with D maybe TRBD1 (5 bases). Germline V gene data show CDR1 as SGDLS and CDR2 as YYNGEE. The CDR3 spans 14 residues. The ends were cut back, 4 bases at V and 6 bases at J, with 13 bases in the middle. The DNA of the CDR3 is TGTGCCAGCAGCCCCCGTGGGGGGGATGAAAAACTGTTTTTT. This gives the protein CASSPRGGDEKLFF.

This chain links TRBV30 with TRBJ1-2; no clear D. V lost 0 bases and J lost 3, with 8 bases in between. Germline assignment: CDR1 GTSNPN and CDR2 SVGIG (reference sequence). The CDR3 extends over 13 amino acids. The chain's CDR3 is CAWSVLGYYGYTF. In DNA, the CDR3 is TGTGCCTGGAGTGTACTGGGGTACTATGGCTACACCTTC.

In nucleotides, the CDR3 is TGTGCCAGCAGTCCCCAAAGGGTGAACTATGGCTACACCTTC. It is translated as CASSPQRVNYGYTF. V usage is TRBV27 and J usage is TRBJ1-2; D remains unclear. Germline V gene data show CDR1 as MNHEY and CDR2 as SMNVEV (reference sequence). The V end lost 5 bases, the J end lost 2 bases, and 12 bases lay between the germline ends. CDR3 size: 14 residues.

This rearrangement joins TRBV28 to TRBJ1-2; the match to TRBD1 covers 8 bases. J was trimmed by 4 bases and V by 2 bases; bases with no gene match: 3. The CDR3 loop spans 14 amino acids. Germline CDR1 is MDHEN and CDR2 is SYDVKM. CDR3 nucleotide sequence: TGTGCCAGCAGTTTACAGGGGGCTCTCTATGGCTACACCTTC. This encodes CASSLQGALYGYTF.